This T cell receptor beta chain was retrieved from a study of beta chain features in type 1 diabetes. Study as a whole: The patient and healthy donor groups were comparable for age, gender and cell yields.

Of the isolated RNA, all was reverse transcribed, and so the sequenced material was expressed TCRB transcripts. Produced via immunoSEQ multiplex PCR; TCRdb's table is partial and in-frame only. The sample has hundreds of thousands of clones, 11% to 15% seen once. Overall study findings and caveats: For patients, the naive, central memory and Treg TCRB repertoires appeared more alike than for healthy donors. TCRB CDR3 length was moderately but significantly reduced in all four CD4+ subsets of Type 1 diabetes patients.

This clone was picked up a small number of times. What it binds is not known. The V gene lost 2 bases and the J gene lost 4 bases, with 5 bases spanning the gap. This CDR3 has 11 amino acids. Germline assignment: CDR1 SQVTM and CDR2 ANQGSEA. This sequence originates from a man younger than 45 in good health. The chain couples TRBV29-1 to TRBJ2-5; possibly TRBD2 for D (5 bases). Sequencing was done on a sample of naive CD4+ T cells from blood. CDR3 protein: CSVERGETQYF. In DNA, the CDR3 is TGCAGCGTTGAACGGGGAGAGACCCAGTACTTC.